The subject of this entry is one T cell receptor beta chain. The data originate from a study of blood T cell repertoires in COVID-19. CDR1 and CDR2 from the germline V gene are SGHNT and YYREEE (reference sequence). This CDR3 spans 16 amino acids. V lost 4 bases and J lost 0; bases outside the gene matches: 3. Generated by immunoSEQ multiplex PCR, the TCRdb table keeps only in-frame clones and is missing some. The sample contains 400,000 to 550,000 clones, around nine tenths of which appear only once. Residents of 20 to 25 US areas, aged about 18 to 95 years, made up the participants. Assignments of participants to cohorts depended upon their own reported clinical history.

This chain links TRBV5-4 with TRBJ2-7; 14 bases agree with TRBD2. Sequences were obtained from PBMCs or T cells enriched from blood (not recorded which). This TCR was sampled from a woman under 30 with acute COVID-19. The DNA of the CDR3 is TGTGCCAGCAGCACGGGACTAGCGGGAGTCTCCTACGAGCAGTACTTC. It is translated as CASSTGLAGVSYEQYF. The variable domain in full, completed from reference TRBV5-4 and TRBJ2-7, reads ETGVTQSPTHLIKTRGQQVTLRCSSQSGHNTVSWYQQALGQGPQFIFQYYREEENGRGNFPPRFSGLQFPNYSSELNVNALELDDSALYLCASSTGLAGVSYEQYFGPGTRLTVT.